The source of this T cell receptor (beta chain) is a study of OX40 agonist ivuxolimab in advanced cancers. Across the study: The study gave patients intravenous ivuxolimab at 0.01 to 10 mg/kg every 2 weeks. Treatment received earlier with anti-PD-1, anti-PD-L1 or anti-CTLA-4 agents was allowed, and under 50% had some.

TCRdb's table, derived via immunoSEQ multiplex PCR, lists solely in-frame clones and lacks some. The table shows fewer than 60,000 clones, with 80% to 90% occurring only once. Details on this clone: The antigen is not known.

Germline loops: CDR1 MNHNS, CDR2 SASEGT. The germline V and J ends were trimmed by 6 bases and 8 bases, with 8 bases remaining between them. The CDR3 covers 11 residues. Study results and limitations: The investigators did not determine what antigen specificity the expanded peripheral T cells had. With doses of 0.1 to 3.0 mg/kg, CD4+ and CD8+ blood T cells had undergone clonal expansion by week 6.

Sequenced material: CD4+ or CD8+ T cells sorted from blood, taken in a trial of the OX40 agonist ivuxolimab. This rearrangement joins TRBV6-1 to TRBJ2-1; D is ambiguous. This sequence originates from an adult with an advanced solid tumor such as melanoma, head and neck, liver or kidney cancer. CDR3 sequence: CASSLDYEQFF. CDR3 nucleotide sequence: TGTGCCAGCAGCCTAGACTATGAGCAGTTCTTC.